This T cell receptor beta chain appears in the sequencing data of a study of identical twins. TCRdb reprocessed the 5' RACE reads with MiXCR, giving one entry per CDR3 protein. This table holds approximately 350,000 distinct CDR3 sequences, 9% to 15% found once. In its sample, this clonotype was seen many times. What it binds is not known. The study's findings and limits: Out-of-frame alpha sequences shared between twins exhibited an excess of low generation probability. With beta out-of-frame sequences, excess sharing by twins was weaker. Out-of-frame TCR alpha sharing observed in monozygotic twins exceeded model estimates.

Another study also made use of these data, one on yellow fever vaccine responses in identical twins.

This TCR was sampled from a woman under 30 in good health. The source material was CD8+ T cells sorted from blood.

This CDR3 is CASNPLAGAGELFF. The CDR3 DNA follows: TGTGCCAGCAACCCCCTAGCGGGGGCCGGGGAGCTGTTTTTT. The chain is built from TRBV12-3 or TRBV12-4 and TRBJ2-2, with 10 positions matching TRBD2. This CDR3 spans 14 amino acids. The V gene end was trimmed by 7 bases and the J gene end by 6 bases; junction bases not matched to a gene: 5.